A single sample gave rise to the 9 T cell receptor beta chains below, sequenced in a study of blood T cell repertoires in COVID-19. Method: immunoSEQ multiplex PCR; TCRdb's copy keeps in-frame clones and lacks some. This table has roughly 260,000 clones, about 85% appearing once. Sequencing was performed on peripheral blood. The receptors here all came from a man aged 55-75 years who had recovered from COVID-19.

This clone was recorded once. The chain is built from TRBV12-5 and TRBJ2-7, with TRBD2 as a possible D gene (6 bases). With 5 bases removed from V and 6 bases from J, the gap between germline ends came to 8 bases. This CDR3 contains 11 residues. Germline CDR1 LGHNT, CDR2 FRNRAP. The CDR3 nucleotides read TGTGCTAGTGGTATTAGCGGCGAGCAGTACTTC. Translated, it gives CASGISGEQYF. The full variable domain, in which reference TRBV12-5 and TRBJ2-7 provide the parts outside the CDR3, is DARVTQTPRHKVTEMGQEVTMRCQPILGHNTVFWYRQTMMQGLELLAYFRNRAPLDDSGMPKDRFSAEMPDATLATLKIQPSEPRDSAVYFCASGISGEQYFGPGTRLTVT.

This sequence joins TRBV5-4 and TRBJ2-2; D call uncertain. Trimming left V 4 bases short and J 3 bases short, with 7 bases between. Germline V gene lookup returns CDR1 SGHNT and CDR2 YYREEE (reference sequence). This CDR3 contains 13 residues. The CDR3 DNA follows: TGTGCCAGCAGCCGCCCGGACACCGGGGAGCTGTTTTTT. Amino acids: CASSRPDTGELFF. The full variable domain, completed using reference TRBV5-4 and TRBJ2-2, is ETGVTQSPTHLIKTRGQQVTLRCSSQSGHNTVSWYQQALGQGPQFIFQYYREEENGRGNFPPRFSGLQFPNYSSELNVNALELDDSALYLCASSRPDTGELFFGEGSRLTVL.

The chain combines TRBV5-1 with TRBJ2-3, with TRBD2 matching 9 bases. From germline, CDR1 is SGHRS and CDR2 YFSETQ. V was pared by 4 bases and J by 2 bases, with 8 bases of the junction left unmatched. The CDR3 extends over 16 amino acids. CDR3 sequence: CASSAGRGGPTDTQYF. CDR3 DNA sequence: TGCGCCAGCAGCGCAGGGCGGGGGGGCCCCACAGATACGCAGTATTTT.

This chain connects TRBV10-3 to TRBJ1-1; 7 bases line up with TRBD1. Germline V gives CDR1 ENHRY, CDR2 SYGVKD. The V and J ends lost 10 bases and 3 bases, in that order; junction bases with no gene match: 11. The length of the CDR3 is 14 residues. The CDR3 reads CATLDRARDTEAFF. CDR3 DNA sequence: TGTGCCACCCTTGACAGGGCGAGAGACACTGAAGCTTTCTTT.

The rearrangement joins TRBV29-1 to TRBJ2-1; the match to TRBD2 covers 9 bases. Germline CDR1 reads SQVTM; CDR2 reads ANQGSEA. The CDR3 contains 12 residues. V trimming: 4 bases; J trimming: 6 bases; junction bases outside the gene matches: 1. CDR3 sequence (DNA): TGCAGCGTTGCGCGGGGGGGCAATGAGCAGTTCTTC. Encoded protein: CSVARGGNEQFF.

This sequence joins TRBV27 and TRBJ2-5; D gene ambiguous. The CDR3 consists of 13 residues. Looked up from germline, CDR1 is MNHEY and CDR2 is SMNVEV (reference sequence). Trimming removed 7 bases from V and 4 bases from J, with 13 bases in between. The CDR3 DNA sequence: TGTGCCAGCACCGCGTCCCGGTCAGAGACCCAGTACTTC. Residues: CASTASRSETQYF.

The V call is TRBV9, the J call TRBJ2-6; TRBD1 matches 7 bases. There are 17 residues in the CDR3. The junction had 12 bases not matched to a gene; V was cut back by 4 bases and J by 5 bases. The V gene's germline CDR1 is SGDLS and CDR2 YYNGEE. CDR3 protein: CASSPADRTRWANVLTF. Here the CDR3 DNA reads TGTGCCAGCAGCCCAGCGGACAGGACCAGATGGGCCAACGTCCTGACTTTC.

The chain is built from TRBV30 and TRBJ1-4; D is possibly TRBD1 (5 bases). V lost 5 bases and J 14 bases, leaving 15 bases between the germline ends. The CDR3 is 11 residues long. CDR1 is GTSNPN, CDR2 SVGIG, per germline (reference sequence). The CDR3 loop is CAWDAGGILFF. Written as DNA, the CDR3 is TGTGCCTGGGACGCTGGGGGGATCCTGTTTTTT.

The chain joins TRBV11-2 to TRBJ2-7; D possibly corresponds to TRBD2 (6 bases). CDR3 length equals 12 residues. Germline V gene sequence: CDR1 SGHAT, CDR2 FQNNGV. V dropped 8 bases and J dropped 1 base, with 9 bases sitting between them. The CDR3: CASAGQSYEQYF. In nucleotides, the CDR3 is TGTGCCAGCGCGGGGCAATCCTACGAGCAGTACTTC.